This paragraph reports one T cell receptor (beta chain). Its antigen specificity is not known. Base qualities were left out, and no much larger clone turns up one base away. Hyperthyroidism patients were aged 18 to 65 years and newly diagnosed, with disease duration of less than 2 months. The study excluded patients with uncontrolled infections, other autoimmune diseases, pregnancy or lactation. Clinical symptoms, serum thyroxine and TRAb, thyroid ultrasound, and orbital computed tomography formed the basis for the diagnoses. Blood from progressor patients was drawn when they were first diagnosed with hyperthyroidism, before any ophthalmopathy symptoms appeared. PBMCs were separated from 7.5 to 10 ml of fresh peripheral blood using Ficoll-Paque density gradient centrifugation. Progressor patients were defined as those initially diagnosed with Graves' hyperthyroidism in whom ophthalmopathy developed during follow-up. Trizol reagent was used to extract total RNA, and RNA quality was then checked on an Agilent 2100 Bioanalyzer.

The TCR beta CDR3 regions were amplified from the RNA transcripts. A first-round RT-PCR of the TCR CDR3 used the HTBI primer set with the Qiagen OneStep RT-PCR kit. The libraries were constructed in a second round of multiplex PCR and then size-selected and purified. Libraries were sequenced paired-end with 100 bp reads on an Illumina HiSeq2000. The source study handled its data this way. SOAPnuke was used to process the raw data, removing reads that contained adapters or uncalled bases, had a mean Phred below 15, or lacked an exact match to the constant primer or identifier. COPE v1.2.5 was used to merge high-quality paired reads, and clonotypes were defined as unique nucleotide sequences. Clonotypes were aligned to IMGT TRBV, TRBD and TRBJ reference segments using MiTCR v1.1. Analysis was restricted to V-J combinations with a frequency above 0.0001, which covered 99.2% of repertoires. The TCS score was defined as the ratio of F50 (clonal expansion) to E x V (chaos), calculated using BLOSUM62-based TCRdist between CDR3 peptides within each V-J. Welch's t-statistics and random forest reduced 514 V-J features to some 14, which were used in a naive Bayes classifier (R e1071). TCRdb reworked the public reads: Q25 trimming with fastp, MiXCR clone assembly, productive beta chains retained. Every CDR3 protein is listed once, alongside the most common genes and DNA of its rows. The V and J calls follow TCRdb's processing rather than the paper's. The table for this sample lists over 700,000 distinct CDR3 sequences; about 19% of them were counted only once. The leading ten clones occupy 16% of the sample.

The germline V gene yields SGHTA for CDR1 and FQGNSA for CDR2. V and J lose 5 bases and 4 bases, and a span of 14 bases separates them. CDR3 length: 14 amino acids, cysteine to phenylalanine. Of all the DNA, just the CDR3 is kept, 42 bases in frame from base 1. The sample originates from a study of T cells in Graves' hyperthyroidism and ophthalmopathy (dated 2019 in TCRdb). Concerning the study at large: Peripheral blood was sampled at the time of initial diagnosis, prior to any treatment. Prospective prediction of ophthalmopathy was tested in an independent validation cohort consisting of 18 hyperthyroidism patients and approximately 16 patients who later progressed to ophthalmopathy. For training and testing, the 100 patients in the discovery cohort were randomly divided in a 7:3 ratio. A discovery cohort of around 98 patients, approximately 45 with Graves' ophthalmopathy and approximately 60 with stable Graves' hyperthyroidism, was used to find distinguishing TCR V-J signatures. The study also compared thyroid tissue and blood T-cell repertoires from five or six Graves' hyperthyroidism patients. After sampling, hyperthyroidism patients received methimazole starting at 30 mg daily, and ophthalmopathy patients received high-dose intravenous methylprednisolone. The paper describes TCR Vbeta CDR3 sequencing of about 140 peripheral blood samples, made up of 43 ophthalmopathy patients, around 78 hyperthyroidism patients and 17 progressor patients. Overall study results and their limits: Most expanded thyroid clonotypes (frequency above 0.001) were also found in blood, which suggests that blood repertoires may mirror thyroid immune responses. Sample size was not statistically predetermined, and investigators were not blinded to group allocation. Ophthalmopathy was separated from stable hyperthyroidism by a 13 V-J signature model, with over 85% sensitivity and around 81% specificity obtained in cross-validation and 80%/75% obtained in testing. In validation, progression to ophthalmopathy was predicted by the model with around 71% sensitivity and 72% to 85% specificity, a median of around 6.5 months before onset.

The rearrangement combines TRBV7-2 with TRBJ1-2, and the D gene may be TRBD1, 5 bases matching. The specimen sequenced was blood. The TCR originated in a woman between 50 and 59 years old with Graves' hyperthyroidism that later progressed to Graves' ophthalmopathy. The DNA sequence is given as TGTGCCAGCAGCCGGGATGCAGGGATCTATGGCTACACCTTC. This encodes CASSRDAGIYGYTF.